The clone carrying this T cell receptor (beta chain) occurred many times. What it binds is unknown. The sample comes from a study of Graves' ophthalmopathy and Graves' hyperthyroidism. General study findings and limits: For predicting ophthalmopathy progression, the model had nearly 71% sensitivity and approximately 72% specificity. Between ophthalmopathy and stable hyperthyroidism, a 13-signature model drew a separation with about 88% sensitivity and approximately 79% specificity. Most thyroid clonotypes expanded beyond 0.001 frequency were also found in blood.

Germline CDR1 reads SGHRS; CDR2 reads YFSETQ. The CDR3 has 15 residues. V lost 0 bases, J lost 6 bases, and 16 bases lay in between. Stable hyperthyroid donors showed no ophthalmopathy during 18 months follow-up. Beta-chain TCR CDR3 regions were amplified from RNA transcripts. RT-PCR with HTBI primers came first, then second-round multiplex PCR. MiXCR, applied by TCRdb to the multiplex PCR reads, yields one record per CDR3 protein. The data show about 620,000 distinct CDR3 sequences, roughly 20% seen once. This sequence was found in a woman aged 18-29 years with stable Graves' hyperthyroidism. Some clones in this sample may be carry-over from other donors' samples. This chain uses TRBV5-1 with TRBJ2-7; the D gene is possibly TRBD2 (8 bases). The sample taken for sequencing was peripheral blood. This CDR3 reads CASSLVAGNRGEQYF. In DNA form, the CDR3 reads TGCGCCAGCAGCTTGGTAGCGGGGAACAGGGGCGAGCAGTACTTC.